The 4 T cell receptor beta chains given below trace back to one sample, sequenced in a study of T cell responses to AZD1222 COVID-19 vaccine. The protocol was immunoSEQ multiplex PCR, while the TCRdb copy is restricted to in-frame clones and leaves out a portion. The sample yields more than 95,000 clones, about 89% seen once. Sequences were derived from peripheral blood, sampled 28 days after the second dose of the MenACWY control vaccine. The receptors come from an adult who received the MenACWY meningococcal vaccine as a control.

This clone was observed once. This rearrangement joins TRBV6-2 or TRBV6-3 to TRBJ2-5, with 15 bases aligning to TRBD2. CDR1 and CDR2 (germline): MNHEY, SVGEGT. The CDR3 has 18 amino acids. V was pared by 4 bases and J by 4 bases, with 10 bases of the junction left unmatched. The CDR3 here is CASSSPWGGLAGGETQYF. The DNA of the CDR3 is TGTGCCAGCAGTTCCCCCTGGGGGGGACTAGCGGGAGGAGAGACCCAGTACTTC.

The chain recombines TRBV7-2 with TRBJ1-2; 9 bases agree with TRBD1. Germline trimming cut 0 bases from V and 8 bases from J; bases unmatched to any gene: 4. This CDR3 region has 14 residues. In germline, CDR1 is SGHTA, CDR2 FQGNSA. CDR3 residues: CASSLAGQGLGYTF. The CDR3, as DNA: TGTGCCAGCAGCTTAGCGGGACAGGGTTTGGGCTACACCTTC.

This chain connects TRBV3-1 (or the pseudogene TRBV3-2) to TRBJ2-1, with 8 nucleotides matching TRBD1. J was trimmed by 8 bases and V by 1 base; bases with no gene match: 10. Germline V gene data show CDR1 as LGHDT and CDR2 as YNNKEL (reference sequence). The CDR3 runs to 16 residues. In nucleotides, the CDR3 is TGTGCCAGCAGCCAAGTCCGGAGCAGGGGGCGGGATGAGCAGTTCTTC. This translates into CASSQVRSRGRDEQFF.

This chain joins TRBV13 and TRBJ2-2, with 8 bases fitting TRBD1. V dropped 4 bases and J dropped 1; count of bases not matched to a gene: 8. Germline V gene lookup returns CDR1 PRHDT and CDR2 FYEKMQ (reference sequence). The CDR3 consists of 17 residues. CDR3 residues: CASSSISGTGNTGELFF. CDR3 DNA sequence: TGTGCCAGCAGCTCCATATCGGGGACAGGGAACACCGGGGAGCTGTTTTTT.